This T cell receptor (beta chain) was retrieved from a study of blood T cell repertoires in COVID-19. Trimming pared 6 bases from V and 3 bases from J, leaving 14 bases between. Germline values: CDR1 SEHNR, CDR2 FQNEAQ (reference sequence). CDR3 length equals 14 residues. In the authors' methods: Nucleated cell counts were estimated from reference gene primer amplification. Generated by immunoSEQ multiplex PCR, the TCRdb table keeps only in-frame clones and is missing some. V and J calls and clone size are given by that table; D and trimming were obtained from the DNA. The sample contains approximately 250,000 clones, approximately 88% of which appear only once.

This receptor was taken from a woman under 40 who had recovered from COVID-19. The chain combines TRBV7-9 with TRBJ1-1; maybe TRBD1 (5 bases). Specimen: PBMCs or T cells enriched from blood (not recorded which). CDR3 coding DNA: TGTGCCAGCAGACAACAGGCAGTAGACACTGAAGCTTTCTTT. This sequence encodes CASRQQAVDTEAFF.